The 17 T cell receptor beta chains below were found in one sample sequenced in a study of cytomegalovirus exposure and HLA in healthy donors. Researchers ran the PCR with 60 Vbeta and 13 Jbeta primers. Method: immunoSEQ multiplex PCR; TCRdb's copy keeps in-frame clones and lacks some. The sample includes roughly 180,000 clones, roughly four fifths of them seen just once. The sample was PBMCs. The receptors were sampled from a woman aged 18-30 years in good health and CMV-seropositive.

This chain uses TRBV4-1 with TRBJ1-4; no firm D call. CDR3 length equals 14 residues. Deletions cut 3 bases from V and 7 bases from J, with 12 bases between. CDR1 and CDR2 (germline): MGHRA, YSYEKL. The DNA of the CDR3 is TGCGCCAGCAGCCACGTGACGGGGAGTGAAAAACTGTTTTTT. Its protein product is CASSHVTGSEKLFF.

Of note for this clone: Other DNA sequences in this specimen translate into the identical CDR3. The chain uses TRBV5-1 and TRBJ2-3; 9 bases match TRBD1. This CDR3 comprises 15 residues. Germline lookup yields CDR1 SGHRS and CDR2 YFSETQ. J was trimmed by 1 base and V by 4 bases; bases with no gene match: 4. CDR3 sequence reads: CASSLGQGGTDTQYF. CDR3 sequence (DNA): TGCGCCAGCAGCCTGGGACAGGGCGGCACAGATACGCAGTATTTT.

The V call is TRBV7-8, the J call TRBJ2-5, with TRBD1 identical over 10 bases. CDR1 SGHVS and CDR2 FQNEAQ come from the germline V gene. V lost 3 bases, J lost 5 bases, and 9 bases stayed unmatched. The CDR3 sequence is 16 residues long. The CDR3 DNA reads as TGTGCCAGCAGCTTGCGACGGACAGGGGGTTTTGAGACCCAGTACTTC. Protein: CASSLRRTGGFETQYF.

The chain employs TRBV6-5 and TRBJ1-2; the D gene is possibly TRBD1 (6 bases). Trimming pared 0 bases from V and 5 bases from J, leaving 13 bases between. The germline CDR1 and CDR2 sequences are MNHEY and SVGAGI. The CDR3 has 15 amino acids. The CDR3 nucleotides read TGTGCCAGCAGTTACTCGAACGGGAGGGGGTATGGCTACACCTTC. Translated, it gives CASSYSNGRGYGYTF.

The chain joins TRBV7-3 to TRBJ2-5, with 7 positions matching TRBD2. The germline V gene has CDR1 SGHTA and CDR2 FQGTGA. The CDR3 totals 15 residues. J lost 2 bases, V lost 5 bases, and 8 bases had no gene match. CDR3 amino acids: CASSPQRGGQETQYF. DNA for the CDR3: TGTGCCAGCAGCCCACAGCGGGGAGGGCAAGAGACCCAGTACTTC.

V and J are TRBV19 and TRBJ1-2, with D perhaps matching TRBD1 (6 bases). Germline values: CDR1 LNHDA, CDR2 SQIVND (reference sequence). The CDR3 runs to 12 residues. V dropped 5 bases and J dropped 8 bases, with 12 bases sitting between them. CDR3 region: CASSYDRPGYTF. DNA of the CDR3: TGTGCCAGTAGTTACGACAGGCCGGGCTACACCTTC. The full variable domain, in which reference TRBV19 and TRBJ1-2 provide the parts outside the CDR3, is DGGITQSPKYLFRKEGQNVTLSCEQNLNHDAMYWYRQDPGQGLRLIYYSQIVNDFQKGDIAEGYSVSREKKESFPLTVTSAQKNPTAFYLCASSYDRPGYTFGSGTRLTVV.

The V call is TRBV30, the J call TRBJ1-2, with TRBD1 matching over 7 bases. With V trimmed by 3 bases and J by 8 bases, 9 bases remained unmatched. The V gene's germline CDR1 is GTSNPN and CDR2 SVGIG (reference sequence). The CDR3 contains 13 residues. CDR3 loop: CAWRDRGREGYTF. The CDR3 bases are TGTGCCTGGAGGGATAGGGGGCGCGAAGGCTACACCTTC.

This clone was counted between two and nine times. CDR3 bases: TGCGCCAGCAGCCAAGATCCAACTTCTGGGGCCAACGTCCTGACTTTC. It specifies CASSQDPTSGANVLTF. This chain joins TRBV4-1 and TRBJ2-6, with D unclear. Germline CDR1 and CDR2: MGHRA and YSYEKL. This CDR3 contains 16 residues. The germline V and J ends were trimmed by 0 bases and 1 base, with 7 bases remaining between them.

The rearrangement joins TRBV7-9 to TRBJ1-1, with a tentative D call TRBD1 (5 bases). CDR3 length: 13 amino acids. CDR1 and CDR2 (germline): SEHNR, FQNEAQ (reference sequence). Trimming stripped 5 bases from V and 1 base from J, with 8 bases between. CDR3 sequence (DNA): TGTGCCAGCAGCCCTACAGGGAACACTGAAGCTTTCTTT. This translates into CASSPTGNTEAFF.

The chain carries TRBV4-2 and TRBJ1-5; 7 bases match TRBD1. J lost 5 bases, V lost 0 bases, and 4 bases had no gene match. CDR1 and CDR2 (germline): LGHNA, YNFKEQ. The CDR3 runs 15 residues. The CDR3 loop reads CASSQDQGGDQPQHF. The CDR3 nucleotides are TGTGCCAGCAGCCAAGATCAGGGGGGAGATCAGCCCCAGCATTTT.

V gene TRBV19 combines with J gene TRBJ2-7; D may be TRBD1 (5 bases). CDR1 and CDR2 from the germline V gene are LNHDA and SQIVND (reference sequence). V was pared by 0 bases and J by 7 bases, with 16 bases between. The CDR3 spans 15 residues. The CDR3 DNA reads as TGTGCCAGTAGTATAGATCGTAGGCAGGGTCAAGAGCAGTACTTC. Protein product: CASSIDRRQGQEQYF.

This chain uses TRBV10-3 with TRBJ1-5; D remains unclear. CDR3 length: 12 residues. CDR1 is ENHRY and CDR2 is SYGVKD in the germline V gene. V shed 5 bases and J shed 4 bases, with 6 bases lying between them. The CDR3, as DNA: TGTGCCATCAGTACAGAGAATCAGCCCCAGCATTTT. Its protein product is CAISTENQPQHF.

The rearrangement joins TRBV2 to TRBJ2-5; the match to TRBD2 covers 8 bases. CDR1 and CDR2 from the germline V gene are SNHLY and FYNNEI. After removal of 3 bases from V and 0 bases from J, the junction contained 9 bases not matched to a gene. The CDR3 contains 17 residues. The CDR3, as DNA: TGTGCCAGCAGTGATCTTCCCAGCGGGGGTCACCAAGAGACCCAGTACTTC. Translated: CASSDLPSGGHQETQYF.

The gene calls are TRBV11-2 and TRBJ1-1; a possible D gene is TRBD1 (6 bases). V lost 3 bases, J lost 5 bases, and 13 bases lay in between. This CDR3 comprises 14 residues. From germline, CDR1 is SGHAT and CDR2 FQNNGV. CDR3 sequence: CASSLEGGRTEAFF. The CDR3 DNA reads TGTGCCAGCAGCTTGGAGGGGGGGAGAACTGAAGCTTTCTTT.

The chain's CDR3 is CASSSLNTGELFF. The CDR3 nucleotides are TGTGCCAGCAGTTCTTTGAACACCGGGGAGCTGTTTTTT. The gene calls are TRBV27 and TRBJ2-2; no definite D call. V lost 4 bases, J lost 1 base, and 4 bases lay in between. The CDR3 has 13 residues. Germline V gene data show CDR1 as MNHEY and CDR2 as SMNVEV (reference sequence).

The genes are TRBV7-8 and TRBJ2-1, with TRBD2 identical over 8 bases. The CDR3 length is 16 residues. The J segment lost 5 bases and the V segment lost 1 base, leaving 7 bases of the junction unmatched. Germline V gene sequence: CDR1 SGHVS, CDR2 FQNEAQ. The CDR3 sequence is CASSLGAGGLNNEQFF. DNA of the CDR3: TGTGCCAGCAGCTTAGGCGCGGGGGGCCTTAACAATGAGCAGTTCTTC.

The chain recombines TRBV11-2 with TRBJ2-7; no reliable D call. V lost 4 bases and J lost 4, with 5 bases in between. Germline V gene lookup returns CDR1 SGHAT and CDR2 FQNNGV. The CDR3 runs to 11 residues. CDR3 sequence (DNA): TGTGCCAGCAGCTACGGGTACGAGCAGTACGTC. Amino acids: CASSYGYEQYV.